This is a list of T cell receptor beta chains from one sample in a study of T cells in tuberculosis. Produced via immunoSEQ multiplex PCR; TCRdb's table is partial and in-frame only. The sample holds around 26,000 clones, 90% to 95% seen once. The specimen sequenced was PBMCs. These receptor sequences come from a donor under 30 with latent tuberculosis or without tuberculosis infection. Some clones in this sample may be carry-over from other donors' samples. CDR3s include the opening cysteine and the closing phenylalanine or tryptophan. The D gene is left open where the match is weak. Only some rows state a clone size, as once, few, many or a class for expanded clones.

TRBV2	TRBD1	-	TRBJ2-1	TGTGCCAGCAGGTATCAACAGGGGGCAAACAATGAGCAGTTCTTC	CASRYQQGANNEQFF
TRBV5-1	TRBD1	-	TRBJ2-7	TGCGCCAGCAGCTTGTCGCCAGGGGGCCCCTACGAGCAGTACTTC	CASSLSPGGPYEQYF
TRBV29-1	-	-	TRBJ2-1	TGCAGCGTTGTTGGGCATGAGCAGTTCTTC	CSVVGHEQFF
TRBV20-1	-	-	TRBJ1-1	TGCAGTGCTCGGGAGGACACTGAAGCTTTCTTT	CSAREDTEAFF
TRBV4-3	TRBD2	-	TRBJ2-1	TGCGCCAGCAGCCAAGATGGGGGACTAGCGGGCTTTAATGAGCAGTTCTTC	CASSQDGGLAGFNEQFF
TRBV6-1	TRBD2	-	TRBJ2-1	TGTGCCAGCAGTGCGCCGGGACTACCATACAATGAGCAGTTCTTC	CASSAPGLPYNEQFF
TRBV7-9	TRBD1	-	TRBJ2-7	TGTGCCAGCAGCCCCCCTCTTGGGACAGGGGGCTACGAGCAGTACTTC	CASSPPLGTGGYEQYF
TRBV7-7	TRBD2	-	TRBJ2-3	TGTGCTAGCAGCTTAGCCGGGGGGACAGATACGCAGTATTTT	CASSLAGGTDTQYF
TRBV6-5	-	-	TRBJ1-1	TGTGCCAGCAGTTTGAGAACAGCTGAAGCTTTCTTT	CASSLRTAEAFF
TRBV7-9	-	-	TRBJ1-2	TGTGCCAGCAGCTTCCAGGGGTATAGCTATGGCTACACCTTC	CASSFQGYSYGYTF
TRBV5-1	-	-	TRBJ1-2	TGCGCCAGCAGCTTGAGCCGAGAGTATGGCTACACCTTC	CASSLSREYGYTF
TRBV6-5	TRBD2	-	TRBJ2-2	TGTGCCAGCAGTTACTCGGGGGGGATCGGGGAGCTGTTTTTT	CASSYSGGIGELFF
TRBV5-1	TRBD1	-	TRBJ2-1	TGCGCCAGCTGGAGGGGGACAGGGTCGAGGTACAATGAGCAGTTCTTC	CASWRGTGSRYNEQFF
TRBV2	TRBD1	-	TRBJ1-1	TGTGCCAGCTCGGAGACAGGGCCAAGTTTT	CASSETGPSF
TRBV25-1	-	-	TRBJ2-7	TGTGCCAGCAGTGAATCCATAACCCGGGACTCCAGCCCCTACGAGCAGTACTTC	CASSESITRDSSPYEQYF
TRBV6-6	TRBD1	once	TRBJ1-2	TGTGCCAGCAGAACAGGGGACTATGGCTACACCTTC	CASRTGDYGYTF
TRBV18	-	-	TRBJ1-2	TGTGCCAGCTCCATTGACAAGAACTATGGCTACACCTTC	CASSIDKNYGYTF
TRBV10-3	-	-	TRBJ2-4	TGTGCCATCAGTGAGTCGGTAGCTCGCATTCAGTACTTC	CAISESVARIQYF
TRBV10-2	TRBD2	-	TRBJ2-1	TGCGCCAGCAGCACAACTAGCGTCCGCTCCTACAATGAGCAGTTCTTC	CASSTTSVRSYNEQFF
TRBV6-1	TRBD1	-	TRBJ2-1	TGTGCCAGCAGCCGGACAGGGGGCAACAACAATGAGCAGTTCTTC	CASSRTGGNNNEQFF
TRBV5-4	TRBD1	-	TRBJ2-1	TGTGCCAGCAGCCCGGGACAGTCAAGCTACAATGAGCAGTTCTTC	CASSPGQSSYNEQFF
TRBV25-1	TRBD1	-	TRBJ2-7	TGTGCCAGCAGTGAATATGGGACAGGGGCTATCGAGCAGTACTTC	CASSEYGTGAIEQYF
TRBV28	-	once	TRBJ2-7	TGTGCCAGCAGTTTAAGGGGGTTTGGGGGAATCGGCTACGAGCAGTACTTC	CASSLRGFGGIGYEQYF
TRBV18	TRBD1	-	TRBJ1-5	TGTGCCAGCTCACATGGACAGGATCCTAGCAATCAGCCCCAGCATTTT	CASSHGQDPSNQPQHF
TRBV4-2	TRBD2	-	TRBJ2-1	TGTGCCAGCAGCCAAGTTCTAGCGGGGGGGGTAATGCACAATGAGCAGTTCTTC	CASSQVLAGGVMHNEQFF
TRBV27	-	-	TRBJ2-7	TGTGCCAGCAGTCATTCAGCCGGGTACGAGCAGTACTTC	CASSHSAGYEQYF
TRBV15	-	-	TRBJ2-7	TGTGCCACCGGCGGCGGGCTGAAGCAGTACTTC	CATGGGLKQYF
TRBV5-4	TRBD1	medium-sized	TRBJ2-2	TGTGCCAGCAGCTTGGAAGGGGGCCGGACCGGGGAGCTGTTTTTT	CASSLEGGRTGELFF
TRBV30	TRBD1	-	TRBJ2-3	TGTGCCTGGACCGACGGGACAGGGACGGGGGGCACAGATACGCAGTATTTT	CAWTDGTGTGGTDTQYF
TRBV6-7	-	-	TRBJ1-6	TGTGCCAGCAGCCCTCGGGACTGGGTTAATTCACCCCTCCACTTT	CASSPRDWVNSPLHF
TRBV11-2	-	once	TRBJ1-1	TGTGCCAGCAGCTTCCCCCGGGGTGAAGCTTTCTTT	CASSFPRGEAFF
TRBV2	-	-	TRBJ1-3	TGTGCCAGCAGTGACCTCATCCAGAGAAACACCATATATTTT	CASSDLIQRNTIYF
TRBV18	TRBD2	-	TRBJ2-5	TGTGCCAGCTCACCTAATAGCGGGAGACGAGAGACCCAGTACTTC	CASSPNSGRRETQYF
TRBV5-3	-	-	TRBJ1-1	TGTGCCAGAAACGTGTGTCGAGGTGAAGCTTTCTTT	CARNVCRGEAFF
TRBV6-1	TRBD1	-	TRBJ2-3	TGTGCCAGCAGCGCGACAGGGGCAGATACGCAGTATTTT	CASSATGADTQYF
TRBV2	-	-	TRBJ1-2	TGTGCCAGCACAATCGTAGAGGGTTTGGGCTACACCTTC	CASTIVEGLGYTF
TRBV14	-	-	TRBJ1-4	TGTGCCAGCAGCCGCGCGACAGCAACTAATGAAAAACTGTTTTTT	CASSRATATNEKLFF